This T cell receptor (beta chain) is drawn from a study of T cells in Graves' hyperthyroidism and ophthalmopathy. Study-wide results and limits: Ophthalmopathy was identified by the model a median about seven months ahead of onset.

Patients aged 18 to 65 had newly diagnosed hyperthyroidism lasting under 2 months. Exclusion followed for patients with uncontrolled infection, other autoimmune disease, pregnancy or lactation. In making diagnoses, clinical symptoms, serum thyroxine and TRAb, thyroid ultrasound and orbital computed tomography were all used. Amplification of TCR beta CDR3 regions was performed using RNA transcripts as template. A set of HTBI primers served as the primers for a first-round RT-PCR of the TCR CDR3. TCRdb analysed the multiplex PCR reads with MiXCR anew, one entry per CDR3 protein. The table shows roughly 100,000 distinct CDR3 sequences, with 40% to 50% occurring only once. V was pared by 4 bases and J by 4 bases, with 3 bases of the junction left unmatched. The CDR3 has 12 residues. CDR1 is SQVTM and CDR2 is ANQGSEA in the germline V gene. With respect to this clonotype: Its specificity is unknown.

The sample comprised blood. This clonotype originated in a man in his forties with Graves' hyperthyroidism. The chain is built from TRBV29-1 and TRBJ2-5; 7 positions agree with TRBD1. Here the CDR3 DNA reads TGCAGCGTTGTGGACAGGCTAGAGACCCAGTACTTC. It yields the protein CSVVDRLETQYF.